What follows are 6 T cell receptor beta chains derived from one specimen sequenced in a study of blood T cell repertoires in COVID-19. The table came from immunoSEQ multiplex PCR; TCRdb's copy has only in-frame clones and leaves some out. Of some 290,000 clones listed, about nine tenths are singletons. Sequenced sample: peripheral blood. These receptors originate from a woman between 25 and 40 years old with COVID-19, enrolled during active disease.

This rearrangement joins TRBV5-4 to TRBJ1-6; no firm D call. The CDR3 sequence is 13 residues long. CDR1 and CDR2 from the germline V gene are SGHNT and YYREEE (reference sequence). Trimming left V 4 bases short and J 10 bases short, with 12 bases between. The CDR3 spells CASSAEFQSPLHF. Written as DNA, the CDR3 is TGTGCCAGCAGCGCAGAATTCCAGTCACCCCTCCACTTT.

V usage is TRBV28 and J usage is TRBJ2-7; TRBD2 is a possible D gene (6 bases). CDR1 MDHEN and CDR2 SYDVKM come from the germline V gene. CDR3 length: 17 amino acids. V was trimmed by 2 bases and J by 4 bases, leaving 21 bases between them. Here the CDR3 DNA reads TGTGCCAGCAGTTTAAATCCCCGTATGCGGGGAAAGTACGAGCAGTACTTC. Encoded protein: CASSLNPRMRGKYEQYF.

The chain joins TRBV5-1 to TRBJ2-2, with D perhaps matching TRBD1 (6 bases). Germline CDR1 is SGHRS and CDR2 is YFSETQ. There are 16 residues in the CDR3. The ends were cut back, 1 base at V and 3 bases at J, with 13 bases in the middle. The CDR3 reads CASSLRGGRDTGELFF. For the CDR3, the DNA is TGCGCCAGCAGCTTGAGAGGGGGTAGAGACACCGGGGAGCTGTTTTTT.

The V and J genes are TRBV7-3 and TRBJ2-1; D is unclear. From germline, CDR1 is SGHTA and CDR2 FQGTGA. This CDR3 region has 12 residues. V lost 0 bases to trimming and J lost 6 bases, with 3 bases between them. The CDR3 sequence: CASSLTANEQFF. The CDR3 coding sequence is TGTGCCAGCAGCTTAACGGCCAATGAGCAGTTCTTC.

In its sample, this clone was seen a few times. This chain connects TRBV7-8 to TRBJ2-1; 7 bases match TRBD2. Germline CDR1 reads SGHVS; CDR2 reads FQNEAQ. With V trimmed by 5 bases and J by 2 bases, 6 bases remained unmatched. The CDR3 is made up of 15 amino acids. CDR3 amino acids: CASSARLATYNEQFF. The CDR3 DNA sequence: TGTGCCAGCAGCGCCCGACTAGCCACCTACAATGAGCAGTTCTTC.

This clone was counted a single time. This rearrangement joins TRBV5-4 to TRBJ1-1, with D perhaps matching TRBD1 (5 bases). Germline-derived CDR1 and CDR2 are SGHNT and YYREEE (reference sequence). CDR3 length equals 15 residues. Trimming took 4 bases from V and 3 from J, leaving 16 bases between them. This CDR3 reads CASSRAQGEYTEAFF. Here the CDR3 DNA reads TGTGCCAGCAGCCGGGCCCAGGGTGAGTACACTGAAGCTTTCTTT.